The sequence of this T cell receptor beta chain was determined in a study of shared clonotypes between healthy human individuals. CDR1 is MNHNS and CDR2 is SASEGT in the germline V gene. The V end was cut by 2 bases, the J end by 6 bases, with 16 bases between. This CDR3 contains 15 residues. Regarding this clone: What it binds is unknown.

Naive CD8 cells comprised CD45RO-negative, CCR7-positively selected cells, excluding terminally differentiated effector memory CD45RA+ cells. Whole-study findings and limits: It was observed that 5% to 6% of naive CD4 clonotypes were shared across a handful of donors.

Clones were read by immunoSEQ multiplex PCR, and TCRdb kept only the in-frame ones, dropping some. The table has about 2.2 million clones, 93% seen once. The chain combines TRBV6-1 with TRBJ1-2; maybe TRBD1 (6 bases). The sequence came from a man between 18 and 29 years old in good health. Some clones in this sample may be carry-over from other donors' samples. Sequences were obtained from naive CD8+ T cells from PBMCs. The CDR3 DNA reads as TGTGCCAGCAGTGAACTAGACAGGCGCCGTGATGGCTACACCTTC. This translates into CASSELDRRRDGYTF.